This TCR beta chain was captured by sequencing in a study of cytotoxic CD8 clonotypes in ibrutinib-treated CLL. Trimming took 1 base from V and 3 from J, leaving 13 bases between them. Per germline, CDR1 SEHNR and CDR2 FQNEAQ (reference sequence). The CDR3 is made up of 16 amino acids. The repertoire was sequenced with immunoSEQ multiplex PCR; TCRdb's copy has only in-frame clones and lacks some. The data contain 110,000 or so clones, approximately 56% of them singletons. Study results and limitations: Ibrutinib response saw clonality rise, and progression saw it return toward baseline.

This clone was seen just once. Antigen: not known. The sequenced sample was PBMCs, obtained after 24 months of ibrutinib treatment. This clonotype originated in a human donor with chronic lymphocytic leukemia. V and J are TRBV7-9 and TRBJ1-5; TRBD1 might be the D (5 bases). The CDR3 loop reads CASSLGGKKFNQPQHF. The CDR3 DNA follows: TGTGCCAGCAGCTTAGGGGGGAAAAAATTCAATCAGCCCCAGCATTTT.